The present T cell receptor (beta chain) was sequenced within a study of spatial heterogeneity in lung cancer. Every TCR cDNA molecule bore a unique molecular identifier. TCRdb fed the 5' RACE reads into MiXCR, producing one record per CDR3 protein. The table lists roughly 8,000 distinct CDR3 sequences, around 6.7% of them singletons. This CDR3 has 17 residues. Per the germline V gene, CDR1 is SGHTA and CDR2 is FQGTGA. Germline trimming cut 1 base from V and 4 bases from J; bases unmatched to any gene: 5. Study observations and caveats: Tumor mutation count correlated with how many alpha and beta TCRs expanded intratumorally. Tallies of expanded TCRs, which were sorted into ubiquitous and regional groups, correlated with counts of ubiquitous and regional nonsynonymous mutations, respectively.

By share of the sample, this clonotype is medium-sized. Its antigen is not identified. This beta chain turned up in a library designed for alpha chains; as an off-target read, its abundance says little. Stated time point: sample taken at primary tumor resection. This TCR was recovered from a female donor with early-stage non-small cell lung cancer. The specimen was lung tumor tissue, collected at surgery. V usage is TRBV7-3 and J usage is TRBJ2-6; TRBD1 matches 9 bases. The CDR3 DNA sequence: TGTGCCAGCAGCTTAAAGGGGACAGGGTCAGGGGCCAACGTCCTGACTTTC. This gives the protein CASSLKGTGSGANVLTF.